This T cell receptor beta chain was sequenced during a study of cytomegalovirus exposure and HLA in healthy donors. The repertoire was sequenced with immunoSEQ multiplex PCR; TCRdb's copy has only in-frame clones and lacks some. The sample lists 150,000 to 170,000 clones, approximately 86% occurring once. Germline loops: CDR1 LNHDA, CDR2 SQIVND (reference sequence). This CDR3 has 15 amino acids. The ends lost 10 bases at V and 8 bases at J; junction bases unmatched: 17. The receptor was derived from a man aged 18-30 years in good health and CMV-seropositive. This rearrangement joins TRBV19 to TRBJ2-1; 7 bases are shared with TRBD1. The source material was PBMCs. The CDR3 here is CATTLGTGVSYEQFF. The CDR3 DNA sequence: TGTGCCACGACCCTCGGAACAGGGGTTTCATATGAGCAGTTCTTC.